The 17 T cell receptor beta chains below were found in one sample sequenced in a study of T cell repertoires in cytomegalovirus infection. TCRdb analysed the reads with MiXCR anew, one entry per CDR3 protein. The sample comprises hundreds of thousands of distinct CDR3 sequences, 20% to 25% of which are singletons, and 7% to 9% rests with the top ten. The source material was CD8+ T cells from PBMCs. The receptors were gathered from a human donor in good health (CMV status not recorded). Some clones in this sample may be carry-over from other donors' samples.

This clonotype was recorded many times. The chain uses TRBV27 and TRBJ2-7, with D tentatively TRBD2 (5 bases). The CDR3 spans 12 residues. Germline assignment: CDR1 MNHEY and CDR2 SMNVEV (reference sequence). The ends were cut back, 7 bases at V and 0 bases at J, with 7 bases in the middle. The CDR3 here is CASMGSSYEQYV. The CDR3 nucleotides are TGTGCCAGCATGGGGAGCTCCTACGAGCAGTACGTC.

The sample holds a few counts of this clonotype. The chain couples TRBV7-9 to TRBJ1-5; no clear D gene. The germline V gene has CDR1 SEHNR and CDR2 FQNEAQ (reference sequence). The CDR3 covers 15 residues. The V end lost 4 bases, the J end lost 6 bases, and 16 bases lay between the germline ends. The CDR3 sequence is CASSSGQASGQPQHF. The CDR3 coding sequence is TGTGCCAGCAGCTCGGGCCAGGCCTCAGGTCAGCCCCAGCATTTT.

The V and J genes are TRBV6-5 and TRBJ2-5; D is perhaps TRBD1 (6 bases). The germline V gene has CDR1 MNHEY and CDR2 SVGAGI. The CDR3 runs to 14 residues. V shed 7 bases and J shed 1 base, with 13 bases lying between them. The CDR3 DNA follows: TGTGCCAGCACCAGCCACAGGGCCCAAGAGACCCAGTACTTC. It specifies CASTSHRAQETQYF.

In its sample, this clonotype was seen many times. The rearrangement uses TRBV7-2 and TRBJ1-1, with 9 bases matching TRBD1. The germline V gene has CDR1 SGHTA and CDR2 FQGNSA. This CDR3 contains 16 residues. After removal of 2 bases from V and 1 base from J, the junction contained 5 bases not matched to a gene. The CDR3: CASSLWGQGENTEAFF. The CDR3, as DNA: TGTGCCAGCAGCTTATGGGGACAGGGCGAGAACACTGAAGCTTTCTTT.

The CDR3 here is CATSRDRGRGNGYTF. The DNA of the CDR3 is TGTGCCACCAGCAGGGACAGGGGGCGCGGGAATGGCTACACCTTC. The chain links TRBV15 to TRBJ1-2; 11 nucleotides align to TRBD1. The J segment lost 6 bases and the V segment lost 3 bases, leaving 6 bases of the junction unmatched. The CDR3 loop spans 15 amino acids. CDR1 and CDR2 from the germline V gene are LNHNV and YYDKDF (reference sequence).

Regarding this clonotype: This could be a read error, since a much larger clone is one nucleotide away. The J gene is TRBJ1-3, the V gene TRBV7-2; D call uncertain. This CDR3 is built from 11 residues. Germline CDR1 SGHTA, CDR2 FQGNSA. The CDR3 DNA sequence: TGTGGCAGCAGCCCTGCTGACACCATATATTTT. Protein: CGSSPADTIYF.

The gene calls are TRBV15 and TRBJ1-4; possible D gene TRBD1, 5 bases. Between the trimmed V and J ends, which lost 5 bases and 1 base, there was a span of 11 bases. CDR1 LNHNV and CDR2 YYDKDF come from the germline V gene (reference sequence). This CDR3 contains 15 residues. The CDR3 loop reads CATSLDGGTNEKLFF. Here the CDR3 DNA reads TGTGCCACCAGCTTAGACGGGGGAACTAATGAAAAACTGTTTTTT.

This clonotype was observed many times. This chain connects TRBV7-2 to TRBJ2-1; no clear D gene. CDR1 and CDR2 from the germline V gene are SGHTA and FQGNSA. The CDR3 sequence is 16 residues long. V was shortened by 2 bases and J by 0 bases, with 11 bases between the two germline ends. The CDR3 DNA follows: TGTGCCAGCAGCTTACCGGTGCAGACCTCCTACAATGAGCAGTTCTTC. This encodes CASSLPVQTSYNEQFF.

The CDR3 spells CASKGGYEQYV. The CDR3, as DNA: TGTGCCAGCAAGGGAGGATACGAGCAGTACGTC. The chain uses TRBV2 and TRBJ2-7; a possible D gene is TRBD2 (6 bases). V shed 7 bases and J shed 4 bases, with 8 bases lying between them. This CDR3 region has 11 residues. Germline V lookup: CDR1 SNHLY, CDR2 FYNNEI.

There are a few counts of this clonotype. The V and J genes are TRBV5-1 and TRBJ2-3; perhaps TRBD1 as D (6 bases). Germline V gene sequence: CDR1 SGHRS, CDR2 YFSETQ. The CDR3 spans 14 residues. The V end was cut by 4 bases, the J end by 1 base, with 10 bases between. As DNA, the CDR3 is TGCGCCAGCAGCGTGGGACATGGCACAGATACGCAGTATTTT. This encodes CASSVGHGTDTQYF.

A few counts support this clonotype. The rearrangement joins TRBV7-9 to TRBJ2-1; D perhaps matches TRBD2 (5 bases). The V end was cut by 8 bases, the J end by 9 bases, with 20 bases between. The CDR3 sequence is 14 residues long. The germline V gene has CDR1 SEHNR and CDR2 FQNEAQ (reference sequence). The CDR3 DNA reads as TGTGCCAGCCAGCCTGTATGGGGAGTATTTGAGCAGTTCTTC. As protein: CASQPVWGVFEQFF.

The CDR3 sequence is CASVLRQGTPLPHSSYNEQFF. The CDR3, as DNA: TGTGCTAGTGTCCTACGACAGGGGACCCCTCTTCCGCATTCGTCCTACAATGAGCAGTTCTTC. The chain uses TRBV12-5 and TRBJ2-1; 8 positions agree with TRBD1. V lost 7 bases and J lost 1; bases outside the gene matches: 24. The CDR3 runs to 21 residues. Per germline, CDR1 LGHNT and CDR2 FRNRAP.

This clonotype was picked up a small number of times. The V call is TRBV7-4, the J call TRBJ2-1; 7 bases are shared with TRBD1. The V segment lost 6 bases and the J segment 9 bases; nucleotides outside the gene matches: 8. Germline CDR1 is SGHVT and CDR2 is SQSDAQ. This CDR3 contains 13 residues. For the CDR3, the DNA is TGTGCCAGCAGGACAGGGCTTAGGGGTGAGCAGTTCTTC. Its translation is CASRTGLRGEQFF.

The chain couples TRBV6-1 to TRBJ1-5; D gene uncertain. This CDR3 spans 13 amino acids. CDR1 and CDR2 from the germline V gene are MNHNS and SASEGT. Trimming left V 5 bases short and J 4 bases short, with 9 bases between. The CDR3, as DNA: TGTGCCAGCAGTATCACTGAGAATCAGCCCCAGCATTTT. This gives the protein CASSITENQPQHF.

The table lists this clonotype with many counts. This rearrangement joins TRBV28 to TRBJ2-1; D tentatively reads TRBD1 or TRBD2 (6 bases each). Trimming removed 7 bases from V and 3 bases from J, with 16 bases in between. This CDR3 spans 15 amino acids. Germline V gene lookup returns CDR1 MDHEN and CDR2 SYDVKM. The CDR3 DNA is TGTGCCAGCACCCTCCAAGGGGGGAGCTACAATGAGCAGTTCTTC. Its translation is CASTLQGGSYNEQFF.

V and J are TRBV20-1 and TRBJ2-7, with TRBD2 matching over 14 bases. Germline V gives CDR1 DFQATT, CDR2 SNEGSKA (reference sequence). This CDR3 has 17 residues. The V and J ends lost 5 bases and 1 base, in that order; junction bases with no gene match: 10. The CDR3 DNA reads TGCAGTGCTTCAGGACTAGCGGGGGGAAGTAGTTCCTACGAGCAGTACGTC. Its protein product is CSASGLAGGSSSYEQYV.

The V call is TRBV29-1, the J call TRBJ2-7; weak D call: TRBD1 (5 bases). The CDR3 is made up of 13 amino acids. Trimming took off 4 bases at V and 2 bases at J, with 12 bases between the two ends. Germline V gene data show CDR1 as SQVTM and CDR2 as ANQGSEA. CDR3 protein: CSVAGQKPYEQYF. CDR3 coding DNA: TGCAGCGTTGCTGGACAAAAACCCTACGAGCAGTACTTC.